This TCR beta chain was identified in a study of shared clonotypes between healthy human individuals. In the study overall: Every donor yielded three CD4 naive, three CD4 memory, two CD8 naive and one CD8 memory plate.

Regarding this clone: Its target is not known.

The assay was immunoSEQ multiplex PCR, and TCRdb's table has in-frame clones only and misses some. The table has some 600,000 clones, 90% to 97% seen once. Study-wide results and caveats: Only blood underwent sampling, and tissue repertoires likely differ. Inspection by rarefaction showed sorted-subset sequencing to be incomplete despite large depth. Across a handful of donors, naive CD4 shared about 5%, naive CD8 more than 3%, memory CD4 over 2%, memory CD8 approximately 0.4%.

The CDR3 consists of 13 residues. Germline CDR1 is ENHRY and CDR2 is SYGVKD. V shed 11 bases and J shed 4 bases, with 18 bases lying between them. CD8 cells classed as naive were CD45RO-negative and positively selected for CCR7, excluding terminally differentiated effector memory CD45RA+ cells. This clonotype was sampled from a young woman in good health. Source material: naive CD8+ T cells sorted from blood. The V call is TRBV10-3, the J call TRBJ2-7, with a possible D match to TRBD1 (6 bases). CDR3 residues: CAVAGTFGYEQYF. DNA for the CDR3: TGTGCCGTTGCCGGGACATTCGGTTACGAGCAGTACTTC.